Reported below is one T cell receptor (beta chain). Its antigen is as yet unknown. Clones were sequenced by immunoSEQ multiplex PCR, and TCRdb holds only the in-frame ones, with some missing. The sample lists more than 15,000 clones, approximately 78% occurring once. The record originates from a study of CD4 T cells in relation to SARS-CoV-2 and coronaviruses. Unexposed donor CD4+ T cells date from 2011-2018, before the COVID-19 pandemic. The cells were cultured for over eight days before CD4+ T cells were isolated. CDR3 length: 15 residues. Between the trimmed V and J ends, which lost 3 bases and 7 bases, there was a span of 13 bases. Per germline, CDR1 LGHDT and CDR2 YNNKEL (reference sequence).

Sequencing was done on a sample of CD4+ T cells from PBMCs, cultured in vitro. The chain is built from TRBV3-1 (or the pseudogene TRBV3-2) and TRBJ1-6; D possibly corresponds to TRBD1 (5 bases). The origin of this receptor is a human donor in good health. Written as DNA, the CDR3 is TGTGCCAGCAGCCATTACCGGGACCAAAATTCACCCCTCCACTTT. Translation: CASSHYRDQNSPLHF.